A few counts support the clone carrying this T cell receptor beta chain. As yet, its antigen is unknown. This specimen comes from a study of T-cell memory formation after mild COVID-19. The trim removed 0 bases at V and 1 base at J, leaving 3 bases unmatched. Per germline, CDR1 LGHNA and CDR2 YSLEER. This CDR3 spans 16 amino acids. Study results and caveats: Pre-infection memory carried some responding clones, suggesting that cross-reactive memory joined.

TCRdb ran MiXCR on the 5' RACE reads and lists one entry per CDR3 protein. Among 250,000 to 350,000 distinct CDR3 sequences listed, roughly an eighth were seen once. Input material: PBMCs or a T cell subset sorted from them (not recorded which). The chain employs TRBV4-3 and TRBJ2-7; 10 bases fit TRBD2. The receptor was derived from a young man who had mild COVID-19 (a few samples of this study predate the infection). Cell type and time point are not known. CDR3 region: CASSQDTAGGSYEQYF. The CDR3 region has the DNA TGCGCCAGCAGCCAAGATACAGCGGGGGGGTCCTACGAGCAGTACTTC.